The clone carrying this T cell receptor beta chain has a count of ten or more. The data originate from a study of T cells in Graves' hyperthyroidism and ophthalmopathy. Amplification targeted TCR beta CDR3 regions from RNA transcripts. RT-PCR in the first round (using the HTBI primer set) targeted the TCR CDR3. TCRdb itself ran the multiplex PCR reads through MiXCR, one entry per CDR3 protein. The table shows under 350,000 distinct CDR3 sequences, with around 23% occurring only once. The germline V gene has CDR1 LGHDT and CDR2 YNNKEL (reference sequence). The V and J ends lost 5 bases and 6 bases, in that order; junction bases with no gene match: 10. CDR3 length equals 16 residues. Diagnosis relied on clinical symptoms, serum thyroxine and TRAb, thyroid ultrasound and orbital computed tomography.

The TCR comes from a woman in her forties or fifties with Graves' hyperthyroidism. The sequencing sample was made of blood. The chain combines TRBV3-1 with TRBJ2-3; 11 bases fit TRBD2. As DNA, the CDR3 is TGTGCCAGCAGCAATCCGGGACTAGCGGCGTGGGATACGCAGTATTTT. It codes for CASSNPGLAAWDTQYF.